These 5 T cell receptor beta chains were all obtained from the same sample, sequenced in a study of T cells after yellow fever vaccination. TCRdb re-called the 5' RACE reads with MiXCR, one entry per CDR3 protein. The table lists 45,000 to 75,000 distinct CDR3 sequences, 5% to 6.5% of them singletons. The specimen was PBMCs, either bulk or a sorted T-cell subset (CD4+, CD8+, memory, or dextramer-sorted; not recorded which), collected on the day of the yellow fever booster vaccination. These TCRs come from a man younger than 35 who received the YFV17D yellow fever vaccine.

Only a few counts were recorded for this clonotype. V gene TRBV15 combines with J gene TRBJ2-3; either TRBD1 or TRBD2 may supply D (7 bases each). V shed 1 base and J shed 6 bases, with 14 bases lying between them. The length of the CDR3 is 15 residues. The V gene's germline CDR1 is LNHNV and CDR2 YYDKDF (reference sequence). In DNA form, the CDR3 reads TGTGCCACCAGCAGAGGCAGGGGGGGCGGGGATACGCAGTATTTT. Translating gives CATSRGRGGGDTQYF.

This clonotype was recorded at least ten times. This rearrangement joins TRBV9 to TRBJ2-1; the match to TRBD2 covers 11 bases. Germline trimming cut 0 bases from V and 6 bases from J; bases unmatched to any gene: 5. The CDR3 is made up of 16 amino acids. Per the germline V gene, CDR1 is SGDLS and CDR2 is YYNGEE. The CDR3 region is CASSVASLAGGNEQFF. As DNA, the CDR3 is TGTGCCAGCAGCGTAGCTAGCCTAGCGGGGGGCAATGAGCAGTTCTTC.

This clonotype has ten or more counts. V and J are TRBV6-2 or TRBV6-3 and TRBJ2-7; TRBD1 aligns across 9 bases. The V segment lost 6 bases and the J segment 7 bases; nucleotides outside the gene matches: 7. Germline CDR1 is MNHEY and CDR2 is SVGEGT. The CDR3 extends over 13 amino acids. Here the CDR3 reads CASRVTGGWEQYV. The DNA of the CDR3 is TGTGCCAGCAGAGTAACAGGGGGCTGGGAGCAGTACGTC.

This clonotype was seen ten or more times. The chain employs TRBV29-1 and TRBJ1-1; unclear D gene. V was clipped by 4 bases and J by 1 base, with 7 bases between them. The length of the CDR3 is 12 residues. Germline CDR1 and CDR2: SQVTM and ANQGSEA. The CDR3 DNA is TGCAGCGTTGTCGGAGCGAACACTGAAGCTTTCTTT. This codes for CSVVGANTEAFF.

The CDR3 region has the DNA TGTGCCAGCAGCCCGACTAGCGGGGGGCCCACAGATACGCAGTATTTT. Residues: CASSPTSGGPTDTQYF. V and J are TRBV5-4 and TRBJ2-3, with 13 bases lining up with TRBD2. Germline lookup yields CDR1 SGHNT and CDR2 YYREEE (reference sequence). V lost 4 bases and J lost 2; bases outside the gene matches: 4. The CDR3 covers 16 residues.